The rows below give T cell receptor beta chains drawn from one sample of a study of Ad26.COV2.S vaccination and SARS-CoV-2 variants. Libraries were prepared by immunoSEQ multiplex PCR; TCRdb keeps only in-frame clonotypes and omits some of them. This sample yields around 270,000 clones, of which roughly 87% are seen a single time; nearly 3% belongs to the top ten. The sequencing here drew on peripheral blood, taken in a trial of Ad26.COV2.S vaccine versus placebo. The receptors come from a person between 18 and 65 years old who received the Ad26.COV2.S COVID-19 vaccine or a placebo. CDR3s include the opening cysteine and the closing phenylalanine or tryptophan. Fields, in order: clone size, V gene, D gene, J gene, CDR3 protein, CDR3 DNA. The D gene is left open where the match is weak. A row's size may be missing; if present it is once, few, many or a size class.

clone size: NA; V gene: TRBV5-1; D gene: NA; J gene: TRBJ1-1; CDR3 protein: CASIGGAVNTEAFF; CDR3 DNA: TGCGCCAGCATCGGAGGGGCAGTGAACACTGAAGCTTTCTTT
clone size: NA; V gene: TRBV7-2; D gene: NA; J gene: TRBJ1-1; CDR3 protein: CASSHQVANTEAFF; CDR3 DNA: TGTGCCAGCAGCCACCAGGTAGCGAACACTGAAGCTTTCTTT
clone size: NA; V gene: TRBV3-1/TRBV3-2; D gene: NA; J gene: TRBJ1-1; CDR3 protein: CASSQSLQRVRGDTEAFF; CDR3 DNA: TGTGCCAGCAGCCAAAGCCTTCAGAGGGTACGCGGGGACACTGAAGCTTTCTTT
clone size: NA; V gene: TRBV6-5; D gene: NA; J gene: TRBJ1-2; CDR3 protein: CASRAGISYGYTF; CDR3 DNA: TGTGCCAGCAGAGCGGGGATCAGCTATGGCTACACCTTC
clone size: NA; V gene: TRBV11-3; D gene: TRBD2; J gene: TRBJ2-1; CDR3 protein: CASSLVREGGEQFF; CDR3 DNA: TGTGCCAGCAGCTTAGTACGGGAGGGAGGTGAGCAGTTCTTC
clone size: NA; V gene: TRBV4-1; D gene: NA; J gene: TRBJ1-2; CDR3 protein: CASSQDSGVNYGYTF; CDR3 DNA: TGCGCCAGCAGCCAAGATTCGGGGGTTAACTATGGCTACACCTTC
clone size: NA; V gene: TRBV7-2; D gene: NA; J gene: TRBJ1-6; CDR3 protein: CASSLRGTDNSPLHF; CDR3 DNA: TGTGCCAGCAGCTTAAGGGGGACGGATAATTCACCCCTCCACTTT
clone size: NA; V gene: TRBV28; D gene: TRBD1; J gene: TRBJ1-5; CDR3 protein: CASSRGTGHQPQHF; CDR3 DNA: TGTGCCAGCAGCCGCGGGACAGGACATCAGCCCCAGCATTTT
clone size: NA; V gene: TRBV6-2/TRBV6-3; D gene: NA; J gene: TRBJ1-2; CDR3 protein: CASSHGGDYTF; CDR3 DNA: TGTGCCAGCAGTCACGGGGGTGACTACACCTTC
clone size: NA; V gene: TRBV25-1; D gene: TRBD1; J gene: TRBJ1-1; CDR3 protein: CASSAGQGYTEAFF; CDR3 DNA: TGTGCCAGCAGTGCGGGACAGGGGTACACTGAAGCTTTCTTT
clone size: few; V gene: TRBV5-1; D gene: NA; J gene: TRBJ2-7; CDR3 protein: CASSSRDSRYEQYF; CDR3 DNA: TGCGCCAGCAGCTCGAGGGACTCCCGCTACGAGCAGTACTTC
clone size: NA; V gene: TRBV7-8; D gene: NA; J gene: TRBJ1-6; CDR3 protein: CASSLLRDDSPLHF; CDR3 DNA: TGTGCCAGCAGCTTACTACGGGACGATTCACCCCTCCACTTT
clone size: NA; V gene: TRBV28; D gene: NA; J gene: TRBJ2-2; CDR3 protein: CASSLISPGNTGELFF; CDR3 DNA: TGTGCCAGCAGTTTAATTTCCCCAGGGAACACCGGGGAGCTGTTTTTT
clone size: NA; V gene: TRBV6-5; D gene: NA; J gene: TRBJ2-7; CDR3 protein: CASSSPYEQYF; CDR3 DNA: TGTGCCAGCAGCTCCCCTTACGAGCAGTACTTC
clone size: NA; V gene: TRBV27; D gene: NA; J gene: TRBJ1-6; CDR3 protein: CASSLSGLNSPLHF; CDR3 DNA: TGTGCCAGCAGTTTATCAGGGCTCAATTCACCCCTCCACTTT
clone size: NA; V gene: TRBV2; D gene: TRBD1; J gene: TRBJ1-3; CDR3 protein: CASRTDRVNTIYF; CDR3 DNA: TGTGCCAGCAGAACCGACAGGGTAAACACCATATATTTT
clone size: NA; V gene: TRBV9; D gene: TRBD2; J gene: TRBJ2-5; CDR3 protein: CASSSRGGETQYF; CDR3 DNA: TGTGCCAGCAGCTCTCGGGGGGGAGAGACCCAGTACTTC